Sequencing of this T cell receptor (beta chain) was carried out in a study of spatial heterogeneity in lung cancer. For the study at large: There were consistently more beta-chain sequences detected than alpha-chain sequences. For the average unique TCR and UMI combination, more than ten occurrences appeared in raw reads. General study findings and limits: Tumor TCRs that were ubiquitous and expanded showed up in blood more at resection than follow-up.

Of note for this clonotype: As yet, its antigen is unknown.

MiXCR, applied by TCRdb to the 5' RACE reads, yields one record per CDR3 protein. Of under 20,000 distinct CDR3 sequences listed, around 20% were seen once; the top ten hold 11% to 15%. V lost 0 bases, J lost 8 bases, and 22 bases lay in between. Germline V gives CDR1 LGHDT, CDR2 YNNKEL (reference sequence). The CDR3 is 17 amino acids. Time point: sample taken at primary tumor resection. From tumor, nontumor lung or frozen PBMC, whole RNA was taken unsorted for sequencing. The gene calls are TRBV3-1 and TRBJ1-2; D is unresolved. The sequence derives from a male donor with early-stage non-small cell lung cancer. The sequenced sample was PBMCs, obtained at surgery. The CDR3 protein is CASSQEAGGVVLRGYTF. Here the CDR3 DNA reads TGTGCCAGCAGCCAAGAGGCGGGAGGCGTTGTGCTTAGGGGCTACACCTTC.